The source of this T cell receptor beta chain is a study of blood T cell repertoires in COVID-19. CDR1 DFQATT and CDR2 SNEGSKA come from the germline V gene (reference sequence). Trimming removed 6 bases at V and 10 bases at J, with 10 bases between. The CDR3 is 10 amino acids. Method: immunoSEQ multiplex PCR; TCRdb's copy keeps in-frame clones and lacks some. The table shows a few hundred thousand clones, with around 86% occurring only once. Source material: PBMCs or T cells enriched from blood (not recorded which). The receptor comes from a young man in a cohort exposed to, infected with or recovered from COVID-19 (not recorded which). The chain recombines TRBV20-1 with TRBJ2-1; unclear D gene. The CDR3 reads CSASTIEQFF. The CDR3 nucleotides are TGCAGTGCCTCTACTATCGAGCAGTTCTTC.